Shown below are 3 T cell receptor beta chains from a single sample sequenced in a study of T cells after yellow fever vaccination. Using its own MiXCR run on the 5' RACE reads, TCRdb lists one record per CDR3 protein. The table lists a few hundred thousand distinct CDR3 sequences, less than 20% of them singletons. The source material was PBMCs, sampled around 5 days after the first yellow fever vaccination. Source of these receptors: a young man who received the YFV17D yellow fever vaccine.

The rearrangement joins TRBV7-2 to TRBJ2-1; 8 nucleotides align to TRBD2. The CDR3 extends over 17 amino acids. Germline trimming cut 4 bases from V and 10 bases from J; bases unmatched to any gene: 18. Per germline, CDR1 SGHTA and CDR2 FQGNSA. The DNA for the CDR3 is TGTGCCAGCAGCTCCCCCCCCGGCGGGGGGCCCGCGGGGGAGCAGTTCTTC. Translating gives CASSSPPGGGPAGEQFF. Variable domain in full (rest from reference TRBV7-2 and TRBJ2-1): GAGVSQSPSNKVTEKGKDVELRCDPISGHTALYWYRQSLGQGLEFLIYFQGNSAPDKSGLPSDRFSAERTGGSVSTLTIQRTQQEDSAVYLCASSSPPGGGPAGEQFFGPGTRLTVL.

This chain links TRBV18 with TRBJ2-7; 8 bases match TRBD2. This CDR3 is built from 14 residues. The germline V gene has CDR1 KGHSH and CDR2 LQKENI. V was clipped by 1 base and J by 2 bases; unmatched bases: 1. CDR3 amino acids: CASSPHGGAYEQYF. For the CDR3, the DNA is TGTGCCAGCTCACCACACGGGGGGGCCTACGAGCAGTACTTC.

The chain has TRBV5-1 and TRBJ2-3; 7 nucleotides line up with TRBD2. The V gene's germline CDR1 is SGHRS and CDR2 YFSETQ. The V gene end was trimmed by 2 bases and the J gene end by 6 bases; junction bases not matched to a gene: 12. CDR3 length equals 16 residues. The CDR3 DNA reads as TGCGCCAGCAGCTTTCAGCGGGGCTGGGATGGGGATACGCAGTATTTT. Protein product: CASSFQRGWDGDTQYF. Together with reference TRBV5-1 and TRBJ2-3, the CDR3 gives the full variable domain: KAGVTQTPRYLIKTRGQQVTLSCSPISGHRSVSWYQQTPGQGLQFLFEYFSETQRNKGNFPGRFSGRQFSNSRSEMNVSTLELGDSALYLCASSFQRGWDGDTQYFGPGTRLTVL.